This T cell receptor beta chain was documented in a study of blood T cell repertoires in COVID-19. Study background: COVID-19 samples from acute and convalescent phases originated in the United States, Italy and Spain.

The CDR3 length is 17 residues. Germline V gives CDR1 LGHNA, CDR2 YNFKEQ. V was cut by 0 bases and J by 0 bases, with 13 bases left in between. Enrolled through a virtual design, the participants were between roughly 18 and 95 years of age and came from some 25 US areas. TCRdb's table, derived via immunoSEQ multiplex PCR, lists solely in-frame clones and lacks some. The sample holds approximately 360,000 clones, about four fifths seen once. This clone was counted only a few times. The chain uses TRBV4-2 and TRBJ2-3, with D perhaps TRBD2 (6 bases). The source of this sequence is a woman in her fifties or sixties who had recovered from COVID-19. The source material was PBMCs or T cells enriched from blood (not recorded which). The CDR3 coding sequence is TGTGCCAGCAGCCAAGATCCCGCGGGGCCCAGCACAGATACGCAGTATTTT. This encodes CASSQDPAGPSTDTQYF.